This T cell receptor beta chain originates from a study of blood T cell repertoires in COVID-19. The CDR3 runs to 13 residues. Trimming left V 7 bases short and J 0 bases short, with 9 bases between. Germline CDR1 and CDR2: MNHEY and SVGAGI. Original handling: Estimation of nucleated cell counts relied on the amplification of reference gene primers. Repertoires were generated with immunoSEQ multiplex PCR, while TCRdb's copy carries only in-frame clones and drops some. V and J calls and clone size are given by that table; D and trimming were obtained from the DNA. Of fewer than 200,000 clones in the sample, about 80% were seen once.

The sequencing sample was made of peripheral blood. The rearrangement uses TRBV6-5 and TRBJ1-2, with D unresolved. This TCR came from a man aged 55 to 70 with acute or convalescent COVID-19. The chain's CDR3 is CASTVQSNYGYTF. For the CDR3, the DNA is TGTGCCAGCACCGTACAGTCTAACTATGGCTACACCTTC.